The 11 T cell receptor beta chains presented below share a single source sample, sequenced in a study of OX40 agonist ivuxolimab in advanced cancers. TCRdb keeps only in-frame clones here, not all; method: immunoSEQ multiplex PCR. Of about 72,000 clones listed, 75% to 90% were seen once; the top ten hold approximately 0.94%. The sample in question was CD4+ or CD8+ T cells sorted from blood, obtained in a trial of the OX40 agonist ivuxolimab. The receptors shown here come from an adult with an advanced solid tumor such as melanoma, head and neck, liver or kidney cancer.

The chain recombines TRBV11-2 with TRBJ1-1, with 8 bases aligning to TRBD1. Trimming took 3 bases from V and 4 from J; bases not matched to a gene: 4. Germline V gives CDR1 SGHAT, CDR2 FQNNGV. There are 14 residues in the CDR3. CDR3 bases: TGTGCCAGCAGCTTCCGACAGGGGATCACTGAAGCTTTCTTT. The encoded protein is CASSFRQGITEAFF.

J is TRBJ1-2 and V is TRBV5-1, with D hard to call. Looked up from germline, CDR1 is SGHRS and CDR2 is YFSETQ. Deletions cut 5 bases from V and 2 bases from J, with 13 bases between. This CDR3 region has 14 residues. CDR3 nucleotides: TGCGCCAGCAGGAATATCGGACCAAACTATGGCTACACCTTC. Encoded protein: CASRNIGPNYGYTF.

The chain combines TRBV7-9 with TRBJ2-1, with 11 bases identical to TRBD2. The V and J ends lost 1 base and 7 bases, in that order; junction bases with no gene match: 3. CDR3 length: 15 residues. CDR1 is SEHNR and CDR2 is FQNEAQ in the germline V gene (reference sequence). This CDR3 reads CASSLVAGGKNEQFF. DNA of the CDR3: TGTGCCAGCAGCTTAGTAGCGGGGGGGAAAAATGAGCAGTTCTTC. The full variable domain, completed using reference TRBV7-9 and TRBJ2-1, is DTGVSQNPRHKITKRGQNVTFRCDPISEHNRLYWYRQTLGQGPEFLTYFQNEAQLEKSRLLSDRFSAERPKGSFSTLEIQRTEQGDSAMYLCASSLVAGGKNEQFFGPGTRLTVL.

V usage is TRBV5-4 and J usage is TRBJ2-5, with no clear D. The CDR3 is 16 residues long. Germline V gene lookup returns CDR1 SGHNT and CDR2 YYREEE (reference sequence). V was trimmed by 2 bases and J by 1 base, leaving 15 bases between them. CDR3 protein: CASSFRLDGVQETQYF. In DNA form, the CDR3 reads TGTGCCAGCAGCTTTAGGCTCGATGGTGTCCAAGAGACCCAGTACTTC.

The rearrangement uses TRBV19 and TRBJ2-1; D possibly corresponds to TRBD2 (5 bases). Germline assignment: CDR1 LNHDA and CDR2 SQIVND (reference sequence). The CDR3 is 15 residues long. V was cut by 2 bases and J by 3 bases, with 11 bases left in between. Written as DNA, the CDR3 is TGTGCCAGTAGTATACCGCTAGCTCGCTACAATGAGCAGTTCTTC. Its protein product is CASSIPLARYNEQFF.

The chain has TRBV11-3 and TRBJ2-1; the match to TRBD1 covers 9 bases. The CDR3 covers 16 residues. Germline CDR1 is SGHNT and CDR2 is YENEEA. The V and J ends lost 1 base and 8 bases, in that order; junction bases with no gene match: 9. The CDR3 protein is CASSLGTGGELDEQFF. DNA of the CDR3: TGTGCCAGCAGCTTAGGTACAGGGGGCGAGCTGGATGAGCAGTTCTTC.

The CDR3 sequence: CASAPETGAGEQYF. Here the CDR3 DNA reads TGCGCCAGCGCGCCTGAGACAGGGGCTGGCGAGCAGTACTTC. The chain links TRBV5-1 to TRBJ2-7, with 8 bases aligning to TRBD1. J gave up 6 bases and V 7 bases, and 12 bases lay outside the gene matches. Germline V gives CDR1 SGHRS, CDR2 YFSETQ. The CDR3 covers 14 residues.

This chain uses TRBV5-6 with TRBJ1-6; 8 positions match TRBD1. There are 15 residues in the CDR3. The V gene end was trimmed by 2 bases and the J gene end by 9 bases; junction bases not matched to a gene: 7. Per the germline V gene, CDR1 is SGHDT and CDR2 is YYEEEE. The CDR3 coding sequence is TGTGCCAGCAGCTTCTATGCAGGGGGCTCTTCACCCCTCCACTTT. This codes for CASSFYAGGSSPLHF.

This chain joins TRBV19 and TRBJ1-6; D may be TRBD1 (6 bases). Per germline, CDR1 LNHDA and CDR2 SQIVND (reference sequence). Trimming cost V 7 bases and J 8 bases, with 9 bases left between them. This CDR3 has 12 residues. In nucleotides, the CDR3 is TGTGCCAGTAATACAGGGTATTCACCCCTCCACTTT. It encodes CASNTGYSPLHF. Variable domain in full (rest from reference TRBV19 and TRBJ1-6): DGGITQSPKYLFRKEGQNVTLSCEQNLNHDAMYWYRQDPGQGLRLIYYSQIVNDFQKGDIAEGYSVSREKKESFPLTVTSAQKNPTAFYLCASNTGYSPLHFGNGTRLTVT.

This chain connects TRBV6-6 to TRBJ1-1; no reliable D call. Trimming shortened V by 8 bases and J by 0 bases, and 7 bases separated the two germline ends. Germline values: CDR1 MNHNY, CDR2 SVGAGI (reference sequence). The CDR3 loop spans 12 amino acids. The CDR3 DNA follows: TGTGCCAGCGACTTAATGAACACTGAAGCTTTCTTT. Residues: CASDLMNTEAFF.

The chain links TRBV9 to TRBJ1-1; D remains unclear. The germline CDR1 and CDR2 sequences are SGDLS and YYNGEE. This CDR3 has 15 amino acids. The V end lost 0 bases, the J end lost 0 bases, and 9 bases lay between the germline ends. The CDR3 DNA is TGTGCCAGCAGCGTAGGGGCGGGGTTGAACACTGAAGCTTTCTTT. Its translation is CASSVGAGLNTEAFF.